This T cell receptor (beta chain) originates from a study of shared clonotypes between healthy human individuals. TCRdb's copy holds only in-frame clones and misses some; the assay was immunoSEQ multiplex PCR. This table holds millions of clones, more than 80% found once. Trimming took 0 bases from V and 1 from J, leaving 6 bases between them. The CDR3 is 13 amino acids. Germline assignment: CDR1 SQVTM and CDR2 ANQGSEA. This chain joins TRBV29-1 and TRBJ1-1; D is uncertain. This sequence originates from a man aged 18-30 years in good health. Sample: naive CD4+ T cells sorted from blood. As for subset: CD45RA+ positively selected. DNA of the CDR3: TGCAGCGTTGAAGAAATGAGGAACACTGAAGCTTTCTTT. Translating it yields CSVEEMRNTEAFF.